The 30 T cell receptor beta chains in this list originate from one sample, sequenced in a study of T-cell memory formation after mild COVID-19. MiXCR, run by TCRdb on the 5' RACE reads, gives a single entry per CDR3 protein. The table includes approximately 150,000 distinct CDR3 sequences, 15% to 20% detected once. Sequencing was carried out using PBMCs or a T cell subset sorted from them (not recorded which). Receptor source: an adult woman who had mild COVID-19 (a few samples of this study predate the infection). Cell type and time point are not known.

The chain couples TRBV27 to TRBJ2-7; possible D gene TRBD2, 6 bases. The CDR3 totals 13 residues. Trimming pared 8 bases from V and 7 bases from J, leaving 18 bases between. Germline V gene data show CDR1 as MNHEY and CDR2 as SMNVEV (reference sequence). The CDR3 DNA is TGTGCCAGCGGGGGGACCCGAACGGGGGAGCAGTACTTC. This encodes CASGGTRTGEQYF.

At least ten counts were recorded for this clonotype. The chain employs TRBV5-1 and TRBJ2-1; 9 bases agree with TRBD1. CDR1 is SGHRS and CDR2 is YFSETQ in the germline V gene. With 0 bases clipped from V and 3 bases from J, the junction kept 7 bases outside the gene matches. This CDR3 has 17 amino acids. The CDR3 DNA sequence: TGCGCCAGCAGCTTGGAACCGGGACAGGGAGGCTACAATGAGCAGTTCTTC. This codes for CASSLEPGQGGYNEQFF. The full variable domain, rest sourced from reference TRBV5-1 and TRBJ2-1, is KAGVTQTPRYLIKTRGQQVTLSCSPISGHRSVSWYQQTPGQGLQFLFEYFSETQRNKGNFPGRFSGRQFSNSRSEMNVSTLELGDSALYLCASSLEPGQGGYNEQFFGPGTRLTVL.

This clonotype was picked up a small number of times. This chain uses TRBV20-1 with TRBJ2-1, with TRBD1 matching 7 bases. The V gene end was trimmed by 6 bases and the J gene end by 9 bases; junction bases not matched to a gene: 8. The CDR3 length is 12 residues. The germline gives CDR1 DFQATT, CDR2 SNEGSKA (reference sequence). CDR3 in amino acids: CSAPSRGIEQFF. The CDR3, as DNA: TGCAGTGCCCCTAGCAGGGGGATTGAGCAGTTCTTC.

The V and J genes are TRBV7-2 and TRBJ2-1; D gene ambiguous. The length of the CDR3 is 15 residues. Trimming removed 1 base at V and 5 bases at J, with 12 bases between. Germline values: CDR1 SGHTA, CDR2 FQGNSA. CDR3 loop: CASSLGFVYNNEQFF. The CDR3 DNA is TGTGCCAGCAGCTTAGGGTTCGTTTACAACAATGAGCAGTTCTTC.

The DNA for the CDR3 is TGCGCCAGCAGCGGGGAAGAGGTAGTCTATGGCTACACCTTC. Its protein is CASSGEEVVYGYTF. This chain links TRBV5-1 with TRBJ1-2; D is uncertain. The CDR3 runs 14 residues. The V and J ends lost 4 bases and 4 bases respectively, with 14 bases between them. The germline gives CDR1 SGHRS, CDR2 YFSETQ. Variable domain in full (rest from reference TRBV5-1 and TRBJ1-2): KAGVTQTPRYLIKTRGQQVTLSCSPISGHRSVSWYQQTPGQGLQFLFEYFSETQRNKGNFPGRFSGRQFSNSRSEMNVSTLELGDSALYLCASSGEEVVYGYTFGSGTRLTVV.

This clonotype was counted a few times. The gene calls are TRBV4-2 and TRBJ2-5; D gene unclear. This CDR3 contains 12 residues. The germline V gene encodes CDR1 LGHNA and CDR2 YNFKEQ. V gave up 0 bases and J gave up 3 bases, with 2 bases separating them. The CDR3, as DNA: TGTGCCAGCAGCCAAGATGAAGAGACCCAGTACTTC. It translates to CASSQDEETQYF.

V is TRBV7-3 and J is TRBJ2-1; 7 nucleotides align to TRBD2. After removal of 3 bases from V and 9 bases from J, the junction contained 5 bases not matched to a gene. Germline CDR1 and CDR2: SGHTA and FQGTGA. The CDR3 sequence is 13 residues long. CDR3: CASSFGLEREQFF. DNA for the CDR3: TGTGCCAGCAGCTTCGGACTAGAACGTGAGCAGTTCTTC.

This clonotype was counted at least ten times. J is TRBJ2-3 and V is TRBV29-1; tentative D call: TRBD2 (6 bases). The CDR3 is 14 amino acids. The germline V gene has CDR1 SQVTM and CDR2 ANQGSEA. V lost 4 bases and J 3 bases, leaving 14 bases between the germline ends. CDR3 DNA sequence: TGCAGCGTTGGGTATGGGGGGAGTACAGATACGCAGTATTTT. Protein: CSVGYGGSTDTQYF.

The chain combines TRBV27 with TRBJ2-7, with TRBD1 matching 7 bases. V was pared by 5 bases and J by 2 bases, with 9 bases of the junction left unmatched. The germline gives CDR1 MNHEY, CDR2 SMNVEV (reference sequence). The CDR3 has 15 amino acids. In DNA form, the CDR3 reads TGTGCCAGCAGTCCCGGTTCGACAGGGACCTACGAGCAGTACTTC. It encodes CASSPGSTGTYEQYF.

This clonotype showed up just a few times. The chain combines TRBV19 with TRBJ2-1, with 12 bases fitting TRBD1. CDR1 is LNHDA and CDR2 is SQIVND in the germline V gene (reference sequence). This CDR3 region has 16 residues. The V gene end was trimmed by 1 base and the J gene end by 5 bases; junction bases not matched to a gene: 3. Here the CDR3 DNA reads TGTGCCAGTAGTATAGGTCGGGACAGGGGGCACAATGAGCAGTTCTTC. Amino acids: CASSIGRDRGHNEQFF. Filled out from reference TRBV19 and TRBJ2-1, the complete variable domain reads DGGITQSPKYLFRKEGQNVTLSCEQNLNHDAMYWYRQDPGQGLRLIYYSQIVNDFQKGDIAEGYSVSREKKESFPLTVTSAQKNPTAFYLCASSIGRDRGHNEQFFGPGTRLTVL.

The table lists this clonotype with many counts. The chain links TRBV20-1 to TRBJ2-7, with 7 nucleotides matching TRBD1. The junction had 5 bases not matched to a gene; V was cut back by 0 bases and J by 3 bases. The germline CDR1 and CDR2 sequences are DFQATT and SNEGSKA (reference sequence). The CDR3 is 14 residues long. CDR3 bases: TGCAGTGCTAGAGAGGGGACAGCCGACTACGAGCAGTACTTC. It translates to CSAREGTADYEQYF.

This chain joins TRBV7-9 and TRBJ2-1, with 10 bases identical to TRBD2. Germline values: CDR1 SEHNR, CDR2 FQNEAQ (reference sequence). With V trimmed by 3 bases and J by 7 bases, 6 bases remained unmatched. This CDR3 spans 15 amino acids. In DNA, the CDR3 is TGTGCCAGCAGCTTCCACTGGACTAGCGGAAATGAGCAGTTCTTC. Translated, it gives CASSFHWTSGNEQFF.

This rearrangement joins TRBV5-1 to TRBJ1-1, with 8 nucleotides matching TRBD1. The CDR3 has 15 residues. Unmatched junction bases numbered 9, after V lost 5 bases and J lost 3 bases. Germline-derived CDR1 and CDR2 are SGHRS and YFSETQ. The CDR3 DNA reads TGCGCCAGCAGTTCCGCCGGGACAGGATACACTGAAGCTTTCTTT. Translated: CASSSAGTGYTEAFF.

CDR3 protein: CASSPVRAESTKNIQYF. CDR3 coding DNA: TGTGCCAGCAGCCCCGTTAGGGCAGAATCCACCAAAAACATTCAGTACTTC. The genes are TRBV6-6 and TRBJ2-4; D is unclear. V was clipped by 6 bases and J by 2 bases, with 20 bases between them. CDR3 length: 17 amino acids. The V gene's germline CDR1 is MNHNY and CDR2 SVGAGI (reference sequence).

This clonotype showed up just a few times. V and J are TRBV7-2 and TRBJ2-3; TRBD2 is a possible D gene (6 bases). V shed 3 bases and J shed 3 bases, with 10 bases lying between them. This CDR3 has 14 amino acids. The germline gives CDR1 SGHTA, CDR2 FQGNSA. In nucleotides, the CDR3 is TGTGCCAGCAGCTTCGGGAGTCGTACAGATACGCAGTATTTT. It codes for CASSFGSRTDTQYF.

This clonotype was seen more than once but under ten times. The chain is built from TRBV7-9 and TRBJ1-5, with TRBD1 matching over 7 bases. This CDR3 has 12 residues. V gave up 4 bases and J gave up 9 bases; unmatched junction bases: 3. Germline-derived CDR1 and CDR2 are SEHNR and FQNEAQ (reference sequence). CDR3 loop: CASSSGGRPQHF. DNA for the CDR3: TGTGCCAGCAGCTCAGGGGGACGGCCCCAGCATTTT.

The chain has TRBV3-1 and TRBJ2-3; D is undetermined. In germline, CDR1 is LGHDT, CDR2 YNNKEL (reference sequence). The V and J ends lost 1 base and 6 bases respectively, with 11 bases between them. This CDR3 region has 14 residues. In nucleotides, the CDR3 is TGTGCCAGCAGCCAAGCACCCCCCCCGGATACGCAGTATTTT. Its translation is CASSQAPPPDTQYF.

This clonotype turned up a few times. The chain employs TRBV12-3 or TRBV12-4 and TRBJ1-2; D might be TRBD1 (5 bases). The CDR3 totals 13 residues. Trimming stripped 2 bases from V and 8 bases from J, with 12 bases between. CDR3 protein: CASSLTQGVGYTF. For the CDR3, the DNA is TGTGCCAGCAGTTTAACCCAGGGTGTCGGCTACACCTTC.

This clonotype came up a few times. This sequence joins TRBV6-6 and TRBJ2-7, with D uncertain. The length of the CDR3 is 13 residues. Germline V gene sequence: CDR1 MNHNY, CDR2 SVGAGI (reference sequence). The ends were cut back, 0 bases at V and 7 bases at J, with 10 bases in the middle. The CDR3 DNA follows: TGTGCCAGCAGTTACTCTCTGGGGTGGGAGCAGTACTTC. Translating it yields CASSYSLGWEQYF.

Only a few counts were recorded for this clonotype. The chain joins TRBV12-3 or TRBV12-4 to TRBJ1-2; perhaps TRBD1 as D (5 bases). The CDR3 spans 14 residues. Trimming stripped 6 bases from V and 7 bases from J, with 18 bases between. In DNA form, the CDR3 reads TGTGCCAGCAGCCAAAACTTAGGCAGGGCTGGCTACACCTTC. This translates into CASSQNLGRAGYTF.

The chain employs TRBV7-3 and TRBJ2-5; TRBD2 aligns across 10 bases. The CDR3 spans 15 residues. Germline assignment: CDR1 SGHTA and CDR2 FQGTGA. The ends lost 5 bases at V and 2 bases at J; junction bases unmatched: 5. CDR3 residues: CASSQQRGGQETQYF. The CDR3 DNA sequence: TGTGCCAGCAGCCAACAGCGGGGGGGACAAGAGACCCAGTACTTC.

The J gene is TRBJ1-4, the V gene TRBV7-9; 7 bases line up with TRBD1. V lost 2 bases and J lost 7; bases outside the gene matches: 4. Germline V lookup: CDR1 SEHNR, CDR2 FQNEAQ (reference sequence). This CDR3 is built from 14 residues. In DNA form, the CDR3 reads TGTGCCAGCAGCTTAAGGGGACAGACTGAAAAACTGTTTTTT. Translated, it gives CASSLRGQTEKLFF.

This clonotype was counted only a few times. The gene calls are TRBV29-1 and TRBJ2-7; D may be TRBD2 (5 bases). CDR1 SQVTM and CDR2 ANQGSEA come from the germline V gene. The CDR3 is 12 amino acids. V lost 5 bases to trimming and J lost 3 bases, with 11 bases between them. CDR3 protein: CSVSPGIYEQYF. The DNA of the CDR3 is TGCAGCGTTTCACCGGGAATCTACGAGCAGTACTTC.

With regard to this clonotype: It is unclear where the CDR3 begins or ends on the DNA, so no DNA is shown, and the CDR3 is as TCRdb lists it. V and J are TRBV7-5 and TRBJ2-7; the tabulated D call, TRBD1, remains unverified against the DNA. TRBV7-5 is tagged as a pseudogene. The CDR3 is 21 residues long, counting both termini. The CDR3 is CISVSEAKSYPQGTRSYEQYF.

This clonotype was seen more than once but under ten times. The chain uses TRBV6-1 and TRBJ2-3; TRBD2 agrees at 7 bases. CDR1 is MNHNS, CDR2 SASEGT, per germline. Losses at the gene ends were 5 bases for V and 2 bases for J; bases not matched to a gene: 10. The CDR3 sequence is 16 residues long. The DNA for the CDR3 is TGTGCCAGCAGTCGATCCAGCGGGGCGAACACAGATACGCAGTATTTT. It yields the protein CASSRSSGANTDTQYF.

The chain employs TRBV4-2 and TRBJ2-2; D may correspond to TRBD1 or TRBD2 (5 bases each). This CDR3 has 15 residues. V lost 4 bases and J lost 6, with 15 bases in between. CDR1 is LGHNA and CDR2 is YNFKEQ in the germline V gene. Here the CDR3 reads CASSPPGTSSGELFF. The CDR3 bases are TGTGCCAGCAGCCCACCCGGGACCTCGTCCGGGGAGCTGTTTTTT.

This clonotype was detected ten times or more. The genes are TRBV5-1 and TRBJ2-5, with 9 positions matching TRBD1. This CDR3 contains 17 residues. Trimming took 0 bases from V and 4 from J; bases not matched to a gene: 10. Germline loops: CDR1 SGHRS, CDR2 YFSETQ. For the CDR3, the DNA is TGCGCCAGCAGCTTGGGGGAAGGGACAGGGAACGGAGAGACCCAGTACTTC. Translated, it gives CASSLGEGTGNGETQYF.

This clonotype was seen more than once but under ten times. The chain has TRBV10-3 and TRBJ2-1, with TRBD2 identical over 10 bases. CDR1 ENHRY and CDR2 SYGVKD come from the germline V gene. V trimming: 6 bases; J trimming: 9 bases; junction bases outside the gene matches: 8. The length of the CDR3 is 14 residues. The chain's CDR3 is CAIRLAGVRGEQFF. The CDR3 region has the DNA TGTGCCATCAGGCTAGCGGGAGTGAGGGGTGAGCAGTTCTTC.

The chain joins TRBV20-1 to TRBJ2-7; 8 bases are a match to TRBD2. The germline V gene encodes CDR1 DFQATT and CDR2 SNEGSKA (reference sequence). V lost 1 base, J lost 5 bases, and 10 bases stayed unmatched. The CDR3 totals 15 residues. The CDR3 here is CSARVPGTRIHEQYF. In nucleotides, the CDR3 is TGCAGTGCTAGAGTCCCCGGGACTAGAATCCACGAGCAGTACTTC.

V gene TRBV6-6 combines with J gene TRBJ2-3; D not certain. This CDR3 contains 13 residues. CDR1 and CDR2 from the germline V gene are MNHNY and SVGAGI (reference sequence). The germline V and J ends were trimmed by 6 bases and 5 bases, with 12 bases remaining between them. This CDR3 is CASSPHDRDTQYF. Written as DNA, the CDR3 is TGTGCCAGCAGCCCCCACGACCGAGATACGCAGTATTTT.